This paragraph covers one T cell receptor (beta chain) sequence. Categorization into cohorts depended on clinical history that participants reported. Sequencing was performed with immunoSEQ multiplex PCR; in TCRdb, only in-frame clones are kept and a portion is missing. This sample has some 260,000 clones; around 84% occur once, and the top ten carry over 4%. This sample stems from a study of blood T cell repertoires in COVID-19. Study context: The study drew acute and convalescent COVID-19 samples from the United States, Italy and Spain. From T cells, B-cell-depleted T cells, or PBMCs came the material, which was cDNA or gDNA.

Per the germline V gene, CDR1 is MDHEN and CDR2 is SYDVKM. Deletions cut 4 bases from V and 0 bases from J, with 16 bases between. This CDR3 has 16 residues. The chain links TRBV28 to TRBJ2-7; D is ambiguous. The sequenced sample consisted of PBMCs or T cells enriched from blood (not recorded which). The TCR originated in a man in his thirties or forties with acute COVID-19. CDR3 bases: TGTGCCAGCAGTTCATCGACATGGCAGGCCTCCTACGAGCAGTACGTC. Translated, it gives CASSSSTWQASYEQYV.